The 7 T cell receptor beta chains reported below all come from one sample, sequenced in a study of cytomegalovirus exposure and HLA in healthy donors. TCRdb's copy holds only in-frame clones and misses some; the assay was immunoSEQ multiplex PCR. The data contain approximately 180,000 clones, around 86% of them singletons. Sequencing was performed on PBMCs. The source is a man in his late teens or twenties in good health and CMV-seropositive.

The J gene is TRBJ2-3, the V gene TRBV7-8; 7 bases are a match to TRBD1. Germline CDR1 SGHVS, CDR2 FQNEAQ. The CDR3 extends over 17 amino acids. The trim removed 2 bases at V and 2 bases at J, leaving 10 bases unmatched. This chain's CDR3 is CASSLFRTGETTDTQYF. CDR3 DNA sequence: TGTGCCAGCAGCTTATTTCGGACAGGTGAAACCACAGATACGCAGTATTTT.

CDR3 amino acids: CASRGRGRYEETQYF. In DNA, the CDR3 is TGTGCCAGCAGGGGGAGGGGGAGGTATGAAGAGACCCAGTACTTC. The J gene is TRBJ2-5, the V gene TRBV28, with D possibly being TRBD2 (7 bases). Germline V gene lookup returns CDR1 MDHEN and CDR2 SYDVKM. With 6 bases removed from V and 3 bases from J, the gap between germline ends came to 17 bases. The CDR3 has 15 residues.

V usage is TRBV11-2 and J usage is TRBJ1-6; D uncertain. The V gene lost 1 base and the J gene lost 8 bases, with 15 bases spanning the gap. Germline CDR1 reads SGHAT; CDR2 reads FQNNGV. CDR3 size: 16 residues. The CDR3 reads CASSLGPGWQDSPLHF. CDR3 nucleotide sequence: TGTGCCAGCAGCTTAGGTCCTGGCTGGCAGGATTCACCCCTCCACTTT.

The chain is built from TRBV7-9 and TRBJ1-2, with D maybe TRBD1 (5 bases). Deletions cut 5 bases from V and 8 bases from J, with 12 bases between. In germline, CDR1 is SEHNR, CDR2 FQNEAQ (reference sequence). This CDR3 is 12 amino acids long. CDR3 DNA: TGTGCCAGCAGCCCGCCCCAGGGAGGCTACACCTTC. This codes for CASSPPQGGYTF.

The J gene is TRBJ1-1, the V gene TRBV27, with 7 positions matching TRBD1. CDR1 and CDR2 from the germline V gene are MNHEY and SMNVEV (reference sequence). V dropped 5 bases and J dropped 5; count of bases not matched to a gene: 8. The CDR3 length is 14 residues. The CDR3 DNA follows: TGTGCCAGCAGTAACTACAGGGGTGGGACTGAAGCTTTCTTT. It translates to CASSNYRGGTEAFF.

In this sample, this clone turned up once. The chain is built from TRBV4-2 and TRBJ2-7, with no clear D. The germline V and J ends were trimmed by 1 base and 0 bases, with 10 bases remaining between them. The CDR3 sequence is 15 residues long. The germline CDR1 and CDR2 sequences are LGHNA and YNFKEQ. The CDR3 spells CASSQGSRSSYEQYF. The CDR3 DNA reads TGTGCCAGCAGCCAAGGAAGCCGGAGCTCCTACGAGCAGTACTTC.

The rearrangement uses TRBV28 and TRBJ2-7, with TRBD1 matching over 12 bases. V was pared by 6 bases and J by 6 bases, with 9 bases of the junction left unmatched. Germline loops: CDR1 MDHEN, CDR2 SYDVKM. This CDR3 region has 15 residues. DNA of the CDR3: TGTGCCAGCAGGGGACCGGGACAGGGGGCAGGCGAGCAGTACTTC. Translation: CASRGPGQGAGEQYF.